What follows describes a single T cell receptor beta chain. This clonotype is deemed medium-sized (0.01 to 0.1%). What this receptor recognizes is not known. The input lacks base qualities; no much larger clone sits a single base away. In the germline V gene, CDR1 corresponds to SNHLY and CDR2 to FYNNEI. From the cysteine through the phenylalanine, the CDR3 covers 11 amino acids. The entry retains the CDR3 DNA only, 33 bases that are in frame from base 1. V loses 6 bases, J loses 5 bases, and the germline ends lie 7 bases apart. For the TCR template, genomic DNA was extracted from bulk tumor tissue, and roughly 600 ng of gDNA was amplified for each sample. Multiple biopsies per primary tumor were taken during surgery, spaced as far apart as possible within the tumor mass. Patients in the study cohort, which was described as untreated, were newly diagnosed NSCLC cases going through curative surgery. Donors were over 13 newly diagnosed non-small cell lung cancer patients undergoing surgery with curative intent. Resected tumor masses were reviewed by two independent pathologists. Only DNA and RNA samples of high quality went on to sequencing.

The TCR beta CDR3 region was amplified with a multiplex PCR system whose first round ran for about 9 cycles using 32 V-gene forward primers and 13 J-gene reverse primers. A QIAGEN Multiplex PCR Kit was used for first-round PCR, and the primer sequences were filed in Chinese patent CN105087789A. Illumina universal primers were added in a second PCR round performed with the Phusion High-Fidelity PCR Kit. TCR libraries were paired-end sequenced at 151 bp read length on the Illumina HiSeq X Ten platform. Under the source paper's analysis protocol: Reads lacking multiplex PCR primers were removed with Cutadapt, read pairs were merged with PEAR, and CDR3 regions were called with MiXCR default settings. Shannon entropy measured repertoire diversity, while clonality was calculated as one minus the Shannon entropy divided by the ln of the count of productive unique sequences. Dominant or high-frequency T-cell clones were defined as clonotypes at frequencies of at least 0.5%. The public reads were reanalyzed by TCRdb: fastp trimming at Q25, MiXCR alignment, in-frame beta chains only. Identical CDR3 protein sequences are pooled into one entry, listed with their most common genes and DNA. The V and J calls here are based on TCRdb, not the publication. In all, the sample holds about 11,000 distinct CDR3 sequences, and 25% to 30% of those were seen once. The top ten clonotypes cover 13% of the sample.

This record belongs to a study of immune heterogeneity within non-small cell lung tumors (dated by TCRdb to 2016 to 2018). Broadly, across the study: Histology comprised a handful of squamous cell carcinomas, about nine non-squamous carcinomas and 1 tumor not otherwise specified. To look at intratumoral immune heterogeneity, the study ran whole-exome sequencing, RNA-seq and TCR beta repertoire sequencing on several spatially distinct regions taken from every NSCLC tumor. TCR repertoires were analyzed from 55 to 70 tumor loci of roughly 14 patients, while transcriptome data covered only roughly 43 loci from about twelve patients. Binding of neoantigens to the HLA alleles of each patient was predicted with netMHCpan-3.0 for mutant peptides of 8 to 11 amino acids.

Results the study describes overall, beyond this receptor: High-frequency TCR beta clonotypes were largely distinct between individual patients. Identical dominant CDR3B clonotypes recurred across loci within a patient, yet different tumor locations also harbored unique high-frequency clones. Local tumor mutational burden and local T-cell repertoire clonality had a statistically significant but moderate positive correlation (R about 0.37).

Recombination connected TRBV2 to TRBJ1-1; the D gene is unclear. The specimen sequenced was lung tumor tissue. The receptor was isolated from a man over 45 with non-small cell lung cancer. The CDR3 region reads CASSRGTEAFF. Here is the DNA: TGTGCCAGCAGCAGAGGGACTGAAGCTTTCTTT.